What follows describes a single T cell receptor (beta chain). Its antigen specificity is not known. There are no base qualities to consult, and no much larger clone falls within one base. Total RNA and DNA were co-extracted without cell sorting from around 20-30 mg of bulk tissue using the AllPrep DNA/RNA mini kit. Between late 2015 and March 2016, about five patients in China with histopathologically diagnosed primary liver carcinoma had surgical resection. Patients had chronic HBV infection and were treatment-naive at sampling. Five spatially separated regions were sampled from each tumor: the superior, inferior, left-lateral and right-lateral poles, plus the tumor centre. According to histology, viable tumor cells made up more than 80% of every tumor sample. Each fresh piece of tumor and adjacent tissue was cut in two, with one half stored in RNAlater at -80 degrees C and the other half sent for histology.

V was cut back by 2 bases and J by 5 bases, leaving a gap of 9 bases between them. CDR1 MNHEY and CDR2 SVGAGI were looked up in the germline V gene. The CDR3 measures 13 amino acids from cysteine to phenylalanine. CDR3 DNA is the only sequence kept; it has 39 bases, read in frame from the first base. Starting from about 500 ng total RNA, TCRbeta-specific cDNA was produced by reverse transcription with a constant-region primer and ProtoScript II reverse transcriptase. Three nested multiplex PCR rounds, following a slightly modified ARM-PCR procedure, were used to build the TCRbeta libraries. The first two PCR rounds used multiplex TRBV1-TRBV30 forward primers with a Cbeta reverse primer, each for about 11 cycles. Sample barcodes and Illumina adapters were added in a final 25-cycle PCR with Deep VentR polymerase. Before sequencing, amplicons between 200 and 500 bp were purified from gel using a QIAquick gel extraction kit. The TCRbeta amplicons were sequenced with 250-bp paired-end reads on an Illumina HiSeq 2500. The source study handled its data this way. Trimmomatic v0.33 was used to quality-trim the reads, and FLASH v1.2.11 was used to merge paired reads so that full CDR3 sequences could be recovered. V, D and J germline segments were assigned to the rearranged TCRbeta sequences by MiGEC v1.2.1b. Clonotype statistics and Shannon-Wiener diversity indices were computed with VDJtools v1.0.0. Except for diversity analysis, only each sample's 250 most abundant clonotypes were used in subsequent analyses to reduce sampling bias. TCRdb applied fastp at Q25 and MiXCR to the public reads, then kept only in-frame beta chains. A single entry per CDR3 protein holds the most common genes and DNA from its merged rows. These V and J calls are TCRdb output, not the study's own analysis. This sample gives tens of thousands of distinct CDR3 sequences in total; 60% to 85% of them show up just once. The ten largest clones represent roughly 38% of the sample.

The source of the sample is a study of tumor-infiltrating lymphocytes in primary liver carcinoma (dated by TCRdb to about 2017). Broadly, across the study: Of the five patients (three men and two women, aged 30 to 69 years), four had hepatocellular carcinoma and one had combined HCC and intrahepatic cholangiocarcinoma. The tumors of the five patients were staged as T1-T3 N0M0, with maximum diameters ranging from about 4 to 10 cm. Each sample produced roughly 3.5 to 7.13 million productive TCRbeta reads, and read depth showed no significant difference between tissue types. TCRbeta repertoire sequencing, expression microarrays and whole-exome sequencing were combined in the study across five regions of each liver tumor, with adjacent normal tissue and blood also included. A total of some 35 specimens from 5 patients went through TCRbeta repertoire sequencing, namely 25 tumor regions, 5 adjacent noncancerous liver tissues and 5 peripheral blood samples. The roughly 25 tumor region samples were profiled with Agilent mRNA microarrays so that TCRbeta repertoire diversity could be related to the local molecular phenotype. Repertoires from technical replicates were highly reproducible, with mean shared-clone rates near 0.89 and correlation coefficients above 0.95.

What the research found in general, with its limitations: Bulk unsorted samples precluded comparing CD4+ and CD8+ T cell repertoires. Only the TCR beta chain was sequenced, which likely underestimates true repertoire diversity because unpaired alpha chains were not captured. The top 250 clones made up a significantly larger repertoire fraction in tumors than in blood (p = 0.039). Consistent with antigen-driven expansion, pairs of tumor regions showed higher repertoire overlap (mean around 35%) than either tumor-adjacent pairs (approximately 17%) or tumor-blood pairs (approximately 15%). With just four to six patients in the study, the authors point out that the findings should be validated in a larger study. Only about 7-24% of top clones were present in all five regions of a tumor, suggesting spatial heterogeneity of tumor-infiltrating T cells.

This clonotype was sampled from a man aged 40-50 years with primary liver carcinoma and hepatitis B virus infection. The chain joins TRBV6-5 to TRBJ2-5; 6 matching bases give a weak D call of TRBD2. The specimen was liver tumor tissue from sampling region 5. This specimen's cell subset or site label, interpreted: tumor region T5, tumor centre. The encoded CDR3 is CASSYGGIETQYF. The DNA sequence is given as TGTGCCAGCAGTTACGGAGGGATCGAGACCCAGTACTTC.